This T cell receptor beta chain was sequenced during a study of T cell changes during pregnancy in multiple sclerosis. The table came from immunoSEQ multiplex PCR; TCRdb's copy has only in-frame clones and leaves some out. Here the sample spans 88,000 or so clones, about 92% being singletons. The sample in question was peripheral blood, obtained before pregnancy. This receptor was taken from a female donor with multiple sclerosis, enrolled in a pregnancy study.

Here the CDR3 reads CSVNGGLAGREQYF. CDR3 DNA: TGCAGCGTGAACGGGGGACTAGCGGGGCGGGAGCAGTACTTC. This chain links TRBV29-1 with TRBJ2-7; 13 nucleotides align to TRBD2. The V gene's germline CDR1 is SQVTM and CDR2 ANQGSEA. The CDR3 is 14 residues long. J lost 7 bases, V lost 6 bases, and 9 bases had no gene match.